The present T cell receptor beta chain was sequenced within a study of blood T cell repertoires in COVID-19 (dated by TCRdb to about 2020). Regarding the study in general: Collaborator samples came from the United States, Italy and Spain and covered acute and convalescent phases of COVID-19. The material from the prospective study consisted of cDNA or gDNA derived from T cells, B-cell-depleted T cells, or PBMCs. Subjects who had been exposed to COVID-19, were actively infected with it, or had recovered from it provided the deeply sampled blood TCRbeta repertoires that made up the dataset. The repertoires were made available in a free public database intended to serve as a resource for research on the immune response to SARS-CoV-2. The samples were drawn from the first 160 participants of the ongoing ImmuneRACE study and from 1,254 subjects provided by 6 global collaborators. Sample metadata almost always included a de-identified subject ID, COVID-19 status, age in years and sex. HLA class I and class II types, where available, came from metadata supplied by the sample provider rather than from assay-based typing. Study-wide findings and limitations: Clinical and demographic metadata were provided uncurated, with the amount varying by source and participant.

The germline V gene yields KGHSH for CDR1 and LQKENI for CDR2. The CDR3 runs 15 amino acids, cysteine and phenylalanine included. Just the 45-base CDR3 DNA is kept, in frame starting at base 1. Trimming at the junction amounts to 3 bases on V and 0 bases on J, and the germline ends lie 11 bases apart. TCRbeta CDR3 regions were amplified from genomic DNA by means of the immunoSEQ Assay, a bias-controlled multiplex PCR. From the authors' description of their analysis: The number of nucleated cells in each sample was estimated by amplification of reference gene primers within the assay. Sequence reads were collapsed and filtered to measure the absolute abundance of every unique TCRbeta CDR3 rearrangement. Productive Simpson clonality was computed per sample as the square root of Simpson's diversity index over productive rearrangements. Not all clones reach the TCRdb copy of this immuneACCESS table, which keeps in-frame sequences only. Checked studies attribute under half of the gap to unresolved V genes and leave the rest unexplained. V, J and clone size derive from that table, while D and trimming were established from the DNA sequence. The sample contains some 120,000 clones, about 76% of them found a single time. In total, the top ten clones hold around 18% of the sample.

The collaborating institutions used their own protocols to collect whole blood in K2EDTA tubes. For TCRbeta analysis, collaborator samples were shipped as frozen whole blood, as isolated PBMCs, or as DNA extracted from either sample type. As for this clone: Its antigen has not been determined. Nothing much larger sits one base from this clone, and base qualities are not available.

This TCR was recovered from a man aged 80 or over with acute or convalescent COVID-19. The rearrangement joined TRBV18 to TRBJ2-5; a tentative D match to TRBD2 spans 6 bases. The specimen sequenced was peripheral blood. The nucleotide sequence is given as TGTGCCAGCTCACCCCCGGAGGGGTACCAAGAGACCCAGTACTTC. Its protein reads: CASSPPEGYQETQYF. With the portions outside the CDR3 filled from the reference TRBV18 and TRBJ2-5 genes, the complete variable region becomes NAGVMQNPRHLVRRRGQEARLRCSPMKGHSHVYWYRQLPEEGLKFMVYLQKENIIDESGMPKERFSAEFPKEGPSILRIQQVVRGDSAAYFCASSPPEGYQETQYFGPGTRLLVL.